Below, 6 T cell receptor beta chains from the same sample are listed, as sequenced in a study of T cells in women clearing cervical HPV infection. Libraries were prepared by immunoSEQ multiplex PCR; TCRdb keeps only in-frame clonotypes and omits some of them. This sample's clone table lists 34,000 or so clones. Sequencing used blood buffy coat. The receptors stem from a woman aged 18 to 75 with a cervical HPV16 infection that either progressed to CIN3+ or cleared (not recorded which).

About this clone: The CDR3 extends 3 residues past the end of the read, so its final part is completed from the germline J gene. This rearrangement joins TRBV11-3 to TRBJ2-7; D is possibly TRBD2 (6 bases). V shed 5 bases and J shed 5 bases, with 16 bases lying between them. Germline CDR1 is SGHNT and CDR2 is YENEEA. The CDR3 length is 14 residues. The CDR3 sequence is CASSRLGGIHEQYF. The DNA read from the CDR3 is TGTGCCAGCAGCAGACTCGGGGGAATCCACGAG.

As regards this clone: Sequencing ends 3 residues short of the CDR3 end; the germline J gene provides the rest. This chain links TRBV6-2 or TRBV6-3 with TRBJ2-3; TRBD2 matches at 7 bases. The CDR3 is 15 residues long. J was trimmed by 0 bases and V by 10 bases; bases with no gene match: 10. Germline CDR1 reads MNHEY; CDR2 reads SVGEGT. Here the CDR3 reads CATQSLAVSTDTQYF. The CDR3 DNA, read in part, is TGTGCCACCCAATCCCTAGCGGTGAGCACAGATACG.

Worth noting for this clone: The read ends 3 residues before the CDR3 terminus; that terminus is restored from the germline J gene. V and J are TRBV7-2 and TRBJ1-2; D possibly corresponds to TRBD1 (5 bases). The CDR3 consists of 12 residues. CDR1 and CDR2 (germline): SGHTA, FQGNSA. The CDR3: CASSFSGGAYTF. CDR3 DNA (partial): TGTGCCAGCAGTTTTAGCGGGGGTGCC.

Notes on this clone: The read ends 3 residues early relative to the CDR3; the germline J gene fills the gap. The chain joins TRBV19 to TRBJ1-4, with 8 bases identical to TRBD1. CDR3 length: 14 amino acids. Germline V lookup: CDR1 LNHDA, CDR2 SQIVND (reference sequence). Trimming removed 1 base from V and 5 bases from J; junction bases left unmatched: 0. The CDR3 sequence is CASSIGQGNEKLFF. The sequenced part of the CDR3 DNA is TGTGCCAGTAGTATAGGACAGGGGAATGAAAAA.

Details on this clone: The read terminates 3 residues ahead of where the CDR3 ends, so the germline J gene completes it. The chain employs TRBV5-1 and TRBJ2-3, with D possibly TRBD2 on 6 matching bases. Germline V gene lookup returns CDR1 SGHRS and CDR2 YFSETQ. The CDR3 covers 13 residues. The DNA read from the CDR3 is TGCGCCAGCAGCTTGGGACCGGGGGAGACG. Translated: CASSLGPGET. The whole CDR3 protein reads CASSLGPGETQYF.

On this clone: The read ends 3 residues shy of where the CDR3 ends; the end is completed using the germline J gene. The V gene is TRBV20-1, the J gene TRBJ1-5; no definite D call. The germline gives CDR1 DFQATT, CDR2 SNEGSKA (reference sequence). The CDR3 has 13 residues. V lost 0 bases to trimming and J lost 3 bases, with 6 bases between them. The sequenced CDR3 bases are TGCAGTGCTAGAGAAAGCTTCAATCAGCCC. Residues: CSARESFNQP. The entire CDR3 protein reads CSARESFNQPQHF.